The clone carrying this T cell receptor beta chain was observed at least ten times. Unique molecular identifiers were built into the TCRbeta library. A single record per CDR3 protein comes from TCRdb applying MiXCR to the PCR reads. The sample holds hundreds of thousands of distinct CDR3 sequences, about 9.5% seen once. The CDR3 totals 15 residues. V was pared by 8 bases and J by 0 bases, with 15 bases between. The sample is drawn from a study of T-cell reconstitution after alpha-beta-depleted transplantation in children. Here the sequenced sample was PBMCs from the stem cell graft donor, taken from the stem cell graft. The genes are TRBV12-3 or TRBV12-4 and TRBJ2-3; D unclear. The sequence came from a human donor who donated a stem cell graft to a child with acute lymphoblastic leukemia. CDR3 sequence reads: CASGETGASTDTQYF. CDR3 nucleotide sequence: TGTGCCAGCGGTGAGACCGGAGCGAGCACAGATACGCAGTATTTT.